This note documents a single T cell receptor (beta chain) sequence. The CDR3 covers 15 residues. V shed 5 bases and J 5 bases; nucleotides not matched to a gene: 11. Germline-derived CDR1 and CDR2 are SGHAT and FQNNGV. Authors' methods: Estimates of nucleated cell counts were drawn from the amplification of reference gene primers. The method was immunoSEQ multiplex PCR; TCRdb's version includes in-frame clones alone and lacks a portion of them. V, J and clone size derive from that table, while D and trimming were established from the DNA sequence. This sample has about 130,000 clones, with over 80% found just once. This sample is part of a study of blood T cell repertoires in COVID-19. Everyone who took part was roughly 18 to 89 years old, and they came from 24 US areas. Participants' reported clinical history set cohort assignment. What the recovered Cohort 3 donors had was two negative PCRs, clearance, or symptom resolution.

This rearrangement joins TRBV11-2 to TRBJ2-7; 8 nucleotides line up with TRBD2. The sample consisted of PBMCs or T cells enriched from blood (not recorded which). The sequence was collected from a man aged 25-45 years who had recovered from COVID-19. This CDR3 reads CASSPTTGLVNEQYV. In nucleotides, the CDR3 is TGTGCCAGCAGCCCTACTACGGGACTAGTGAACGAGCAGTACGTC.